This T cell receptor beta chain was recovered during a study of breast tumors, draining lymph nodes, adjacent tissues. Notes on the study in general: The lymph node origin of tumor T cells was framed as consistent with a hypothesis, not demonstrated. Tumor and nontumor repertoires were significantly more similar in luminal-like than in basal-like breast cancer.

In this sample, this clonotype turned up many times. Its target is unknown. TCRdb re-analysed the multiplex PCR reads in MiXCR, keeping a single row per CDR3 protein. Altogether about 200,000 distinct CDR3 sequences are present, about 34% being singletons, with the ten largest covering approximately 4%. The CDR3 loop spans 18 amino acids. Germline loops: CDR1 MGHRA, CDR2 YSYEKL. J was trimmed by 1 base and V by 0 bases; bases with no gene match: 5. The lymph nodes were axillary draining lymph nodes from breast cancer patients. The chain is built from TRBV4-1 and TRBJ2-1, with 11 bases identical to TRBD2. The TCR was taken from a female donor with breast cancer. Some clones in this sample may be carry-over from other donors' samples. Sequencing was performed on axillary lymph node tissue. The CDR3 coding sequence is TGCGCCAGCAGCCAAGACCTAGCGGGAGGTGGATCCTACAATGAGCAGTTCTTC. Amino acid sequence: CASSQDLAGGGSYNEQFF.